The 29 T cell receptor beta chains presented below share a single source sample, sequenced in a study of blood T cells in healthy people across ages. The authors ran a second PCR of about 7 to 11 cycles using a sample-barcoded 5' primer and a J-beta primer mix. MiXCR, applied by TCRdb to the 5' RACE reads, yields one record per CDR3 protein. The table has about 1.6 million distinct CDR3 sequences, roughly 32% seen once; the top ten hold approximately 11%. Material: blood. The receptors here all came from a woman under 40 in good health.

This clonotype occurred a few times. CDR3 coding DNA: TGTGCCAGCAGCTTGGGCGCGGGCCGTCACCAAGAGACCCAGTACTTC. This translates into CASSLGAGRHQETQYF. The V call is TRBV11-2, the J call TRBJ2-5; D perhaps matches TRBD2 (5 bases). The CDR3 totals 16 residues. Germline CDR1 reads SGHAT; CDR2 reads FQNNGV. V dropped 3 bases and J dropped 0 bases, with 14 bases sitting between them.

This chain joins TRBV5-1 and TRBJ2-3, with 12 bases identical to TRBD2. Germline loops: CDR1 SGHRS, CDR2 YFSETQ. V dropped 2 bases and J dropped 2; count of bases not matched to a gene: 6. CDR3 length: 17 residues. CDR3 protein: CASSLGLAGTNTDTQYF. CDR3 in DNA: TGCGCCAGCAGCTTAGGACTAGCGGGGACGAACACAGATACGCAGTATTTT.

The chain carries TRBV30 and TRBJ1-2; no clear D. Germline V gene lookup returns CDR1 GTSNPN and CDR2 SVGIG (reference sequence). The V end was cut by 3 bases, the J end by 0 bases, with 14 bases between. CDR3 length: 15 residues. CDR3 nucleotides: TGTGCCTGGAGCGCCCACCGGTCAGCTAACTATGGCTACACCTTC. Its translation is CAWSAHRSANYGYTF.

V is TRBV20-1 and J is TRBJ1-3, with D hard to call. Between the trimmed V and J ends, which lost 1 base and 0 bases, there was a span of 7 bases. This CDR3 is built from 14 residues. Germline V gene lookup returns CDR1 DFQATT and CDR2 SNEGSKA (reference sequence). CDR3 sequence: CSARVAASGNTIYF. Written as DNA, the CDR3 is TGCAGTGCTAGAGTGGCAGCCTCTGGAAACACCATATATTTT.

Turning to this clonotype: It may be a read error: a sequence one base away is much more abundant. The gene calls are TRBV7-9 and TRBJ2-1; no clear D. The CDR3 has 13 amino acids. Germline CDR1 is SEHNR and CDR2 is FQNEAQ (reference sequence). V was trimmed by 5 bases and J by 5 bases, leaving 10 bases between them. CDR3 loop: CASSLTMDNEQFF. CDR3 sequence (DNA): TGTGCCAGCAGCCTAACAATGGACAATGAGCAGTTCTTC.

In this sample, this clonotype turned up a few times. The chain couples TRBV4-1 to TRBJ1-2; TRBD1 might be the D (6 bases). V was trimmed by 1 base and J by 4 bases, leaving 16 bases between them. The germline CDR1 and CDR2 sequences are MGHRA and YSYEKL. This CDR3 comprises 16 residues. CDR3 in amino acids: CASSQGPGQTSYGYTF. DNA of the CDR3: TGCGCCAGCAGCCAAGGCCCGGGACAAACAAGCTATGGCTACACCTTC.

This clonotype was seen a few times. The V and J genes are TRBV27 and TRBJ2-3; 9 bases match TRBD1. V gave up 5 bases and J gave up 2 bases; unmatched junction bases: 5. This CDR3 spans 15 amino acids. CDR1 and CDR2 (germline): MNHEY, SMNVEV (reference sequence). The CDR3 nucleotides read TGTGCCAGCAGTCCTCGGACAGGGGTCACAGATACGCAGTATTTT. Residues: CASSPRTGVTDTQYF.

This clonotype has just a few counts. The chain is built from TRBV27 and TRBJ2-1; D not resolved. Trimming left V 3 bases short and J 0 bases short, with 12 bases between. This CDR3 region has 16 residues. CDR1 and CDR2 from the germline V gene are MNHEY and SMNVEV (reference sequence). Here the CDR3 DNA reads TGTGCCAGCAGTTTTACTTCACTGAGCTCCTACAATGAGCAGTTCTTC. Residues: CASSFTSLSSYNEQFF.

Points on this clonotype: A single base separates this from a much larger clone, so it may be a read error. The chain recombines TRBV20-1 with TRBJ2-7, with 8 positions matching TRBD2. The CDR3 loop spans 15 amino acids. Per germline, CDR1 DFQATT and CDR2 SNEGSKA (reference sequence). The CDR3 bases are TGCAGTACTAGAGTTAGCGGGATGAGCTCCTACGAGCAGTACTTC. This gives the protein CSTRVSGMSSYEQYF.

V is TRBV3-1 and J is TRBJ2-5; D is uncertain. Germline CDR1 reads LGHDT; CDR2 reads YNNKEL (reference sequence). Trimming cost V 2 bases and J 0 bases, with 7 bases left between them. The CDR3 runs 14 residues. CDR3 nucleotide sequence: TGTGCCAGCAGCCAAAATTACAACCAAGAGACCCAGTACTTC. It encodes CASSQNYNQETQYF.

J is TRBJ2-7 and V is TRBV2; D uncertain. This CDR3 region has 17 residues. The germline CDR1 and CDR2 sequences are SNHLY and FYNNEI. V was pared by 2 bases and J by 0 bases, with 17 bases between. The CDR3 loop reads CASSEYASILSSYEQYF. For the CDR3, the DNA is TGTGCCAGCAGTGAATACGCGAGCATCCTAAGCTCCTACGAGCAGTACTTC.

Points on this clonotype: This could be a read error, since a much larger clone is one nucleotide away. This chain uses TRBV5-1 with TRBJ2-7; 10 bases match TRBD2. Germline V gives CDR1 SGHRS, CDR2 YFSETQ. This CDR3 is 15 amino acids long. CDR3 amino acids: CASSLLAGVGNEQLF. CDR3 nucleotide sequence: TGCGCCAGCAGCCTCCTAGCGGGAGTCGGCAATGAGCAGCTCTTC.

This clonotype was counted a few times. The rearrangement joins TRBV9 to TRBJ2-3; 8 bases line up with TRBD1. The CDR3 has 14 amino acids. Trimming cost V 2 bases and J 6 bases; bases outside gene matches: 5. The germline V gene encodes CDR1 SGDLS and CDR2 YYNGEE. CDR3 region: CASSVTGAHDTQYF. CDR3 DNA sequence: TGTGCCAGCAGCGTGACAGGGGCTCATGATACGCAGTATTTT. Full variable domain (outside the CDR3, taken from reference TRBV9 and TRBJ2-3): DSGVTQTPKHLITATGQRVTLRCSPRSGDLSVYWYQQSLDQGLQFLIQYYNGEERAKGNILERFSAQQFPDLHSELNLSSLELGDSALYFCASSVTGAHDTQYFGPGTRLTVL.

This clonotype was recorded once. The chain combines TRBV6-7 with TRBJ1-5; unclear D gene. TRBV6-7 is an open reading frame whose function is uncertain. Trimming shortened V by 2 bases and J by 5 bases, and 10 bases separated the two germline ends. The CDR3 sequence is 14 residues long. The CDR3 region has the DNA TGTGCCAGCAGTTACGGGATTAGGGATCAGCCCCAGCATTTT. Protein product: CASSYGIRDQPQHF.

CDR3: CASSYQRASQPQHF. The CDR3 nucleotides read TGTGCCAGCAGTTACCAGAGGGCATCACAGCCCCAGCATTTT. V and J are TRBV6-6 and TRBJ1-5, with D unclear. Trimming cost V 2 bases and J 7 bases, with 12 bases left between them. Germline V CDR1 and CDR2: MNHNY, SVGAGI (reference sequence). This CDR3 region has 14 residues.

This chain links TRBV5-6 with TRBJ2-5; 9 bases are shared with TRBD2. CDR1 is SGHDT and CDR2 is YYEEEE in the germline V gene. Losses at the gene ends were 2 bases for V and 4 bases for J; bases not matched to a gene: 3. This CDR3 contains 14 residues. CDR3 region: CASSFSGSVETQYF. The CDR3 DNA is TGTGCCAGCAGCTTTAGCGGGAGTGTAGAGACCCAGTACTTC. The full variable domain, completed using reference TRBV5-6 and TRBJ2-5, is DAGVTQSPTHLIKTRGQQVTLRCSPKSGHDTVSWYQQALGQGPQFIFQYYEEEERQRGNFPDRFSGHQFPNYSSELNVNALLLGDSALYLCASSFSGSVETQYFGPGTRLLVL.

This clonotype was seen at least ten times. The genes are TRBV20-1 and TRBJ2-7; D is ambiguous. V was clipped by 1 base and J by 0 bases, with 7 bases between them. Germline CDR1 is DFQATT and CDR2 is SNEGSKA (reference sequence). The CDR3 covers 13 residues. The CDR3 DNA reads TGCAGTGCTAGAGTCCGGAGCTCCTACGAGCAGTACTTC. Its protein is CSARVRSSYEQYF.

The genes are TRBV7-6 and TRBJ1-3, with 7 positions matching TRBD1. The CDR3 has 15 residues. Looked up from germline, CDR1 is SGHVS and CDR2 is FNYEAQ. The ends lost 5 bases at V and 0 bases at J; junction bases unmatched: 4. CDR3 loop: CASSPGTDSGNTIYF. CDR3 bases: TGTGCCAGCAGCCCCGGGACAGACTCTGGAAACACCATATATTTT.

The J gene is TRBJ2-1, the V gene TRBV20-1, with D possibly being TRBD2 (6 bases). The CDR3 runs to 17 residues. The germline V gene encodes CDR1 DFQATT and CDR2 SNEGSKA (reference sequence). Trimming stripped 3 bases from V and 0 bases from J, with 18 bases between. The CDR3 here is CSASALSSVSSYNEQFF. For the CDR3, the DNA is TGCAGTGCTAGCGCCCTCTCTAGCGTCAGCTCCTACAATGAGCAGTTCTTC.

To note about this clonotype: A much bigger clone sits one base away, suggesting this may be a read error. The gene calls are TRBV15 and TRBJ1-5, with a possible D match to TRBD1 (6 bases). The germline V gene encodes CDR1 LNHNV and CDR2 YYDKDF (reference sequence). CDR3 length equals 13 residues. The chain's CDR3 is CVTSRGQTQPQHF. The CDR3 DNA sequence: TGTGTCACCAGCAGAGGACAGACTCAGCCCCAGCATTTT.

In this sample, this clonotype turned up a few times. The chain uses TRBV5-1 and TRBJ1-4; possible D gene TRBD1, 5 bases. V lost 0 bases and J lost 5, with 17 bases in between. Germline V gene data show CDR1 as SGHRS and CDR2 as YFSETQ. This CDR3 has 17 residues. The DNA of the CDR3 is TGCGCCAGCAGCTTGGTGGCAGGGACGCCCCAGAATGAAAAACTGTTTTTT. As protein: CASSLVAGTPQNEKLFF.

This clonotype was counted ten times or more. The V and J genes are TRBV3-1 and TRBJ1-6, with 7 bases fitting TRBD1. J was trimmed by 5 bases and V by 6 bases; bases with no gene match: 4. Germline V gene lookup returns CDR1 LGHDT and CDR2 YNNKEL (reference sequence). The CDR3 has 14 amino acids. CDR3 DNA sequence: TGTGCCAGCAGTCCCGGGACAGATAATTCACCCCTCCACTTT. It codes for CASSPGTDNSPLHF. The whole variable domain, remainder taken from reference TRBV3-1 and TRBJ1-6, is DTAVSQTPKYLVTQMGNDKSIKCEQNLGHDTMYWYKQDSKKFLKIMFSYNNKELIINETVPNRFSPKSPDKAHLNLHINSLELGDSAVYFCASSPGTDNSPLHFGNGTRLTVT.

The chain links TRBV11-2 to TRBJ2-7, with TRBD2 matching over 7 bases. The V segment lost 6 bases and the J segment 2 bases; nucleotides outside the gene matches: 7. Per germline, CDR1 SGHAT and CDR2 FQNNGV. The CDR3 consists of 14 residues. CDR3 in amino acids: CASRAGRLTYEQYF. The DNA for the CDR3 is TGTGCCAGCAGGGCCGGGAGGCTAACCTACGAGCAGTACTTC.

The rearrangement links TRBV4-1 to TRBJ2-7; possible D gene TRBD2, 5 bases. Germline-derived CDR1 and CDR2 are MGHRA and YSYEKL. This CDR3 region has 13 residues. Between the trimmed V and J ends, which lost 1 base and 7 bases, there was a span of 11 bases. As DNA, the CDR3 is TGCGCCAGCAGCCAAGCCCCGCCGGGGGAGCAGTACTTC. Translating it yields CASSQAPPGEQYF.

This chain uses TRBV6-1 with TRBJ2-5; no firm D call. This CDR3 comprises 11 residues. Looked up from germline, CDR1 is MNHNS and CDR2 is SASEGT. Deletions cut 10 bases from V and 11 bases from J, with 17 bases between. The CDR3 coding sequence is TGTGCCATCTGGGTGGCCCCCGCGCAGTACTTC. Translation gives CAIWVAPAQYF.

The CDR3: CASSQEIQGGLDQPQHF. CDR3 DNA: TGTGCCAGCAGCCAAGAAATACAGGGAGGGTTGGATCAGCCCCAGCATTTT. The chain recombines TRBV4-2 with TRBJ1-5; D is perhaps TRBD1 (6 bases). Germline CDR1 is LGHNA and CDR2 is YNFKEQ. This CDR3 spans 17 amino acids. The germline V and J ends were trimmed by 0 bases and 5 bases, with 17 bases remaining between them.

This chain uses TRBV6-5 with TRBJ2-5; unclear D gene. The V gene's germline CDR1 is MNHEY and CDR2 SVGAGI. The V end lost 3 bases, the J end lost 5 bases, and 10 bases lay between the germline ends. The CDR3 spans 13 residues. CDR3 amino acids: CASSYKERETQYF. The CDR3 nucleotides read TGTGCCAGCAGTTATAAGGAGAGGGAGACCCAGTACTTC.

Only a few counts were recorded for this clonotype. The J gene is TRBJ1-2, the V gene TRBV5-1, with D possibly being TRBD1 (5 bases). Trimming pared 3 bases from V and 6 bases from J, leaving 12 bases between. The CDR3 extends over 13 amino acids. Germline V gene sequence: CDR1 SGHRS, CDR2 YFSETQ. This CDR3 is CASSSRGVDGYTF. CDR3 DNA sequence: TGCGCCAGCAGCTCCCGGGGGGTCGATGGCTACACCTTC.

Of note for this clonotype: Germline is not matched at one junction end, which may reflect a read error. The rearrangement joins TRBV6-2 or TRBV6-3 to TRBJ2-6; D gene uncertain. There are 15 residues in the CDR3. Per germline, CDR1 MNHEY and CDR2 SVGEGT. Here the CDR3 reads CVSMGSPRGANVLTF. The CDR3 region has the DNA TGTGTCAGCATGGGCTCCCCAAGGGGGGCCAACGTCCTGACTTTC.